The rows below give T cell receptor beta chains drawn from one sample of a study of T cells after yellow fever vaccination. TCRdb reprocessed the 5' RACE reads via MiXCR and lists one record per CDR3 protein. The sample carries about 630,000 distinct CDR3 sequences, more than 9% recorded once. This specimen consisted of PBMCs, obtained on the day of the yellow fever booster vaccination. These receptors were obtained from a man aged 25 to 40 who received the YFV17D yellow fever vaccine. Each CDR3 is given with its conserved first and last residue. Fields, in order: V gene, clone size, J gene, D gene, CDR3 DNA, CDR3 protein. D genes are given only for firm matches. Size tells how often a clone was seen (once, few, many) or the class of an expanded clone, and some rows leave it out.

v_call: TRBV9
clone_size: -
j_call: TRBJ2-1
d_call: TRBD2
cdr3_nt: TGTGCCAGCAGCGGGGGGGGACTAGCCGAATACAATGAGCAGTTCTTC
cdr3_aa: CASSGGGLAEYNEQFF

v_call: TRBV5-1
clone_size: few
j_call: TRBJ2-5
d_call: -
cdr3_nt: TGCGCCAGCAGCTTTGGCAGGGGTCTGGAGACCCAGTACTTC
cdr3_aa: CASSFGRGLETQYF

v_call: TRBV7-2
clone_size: many
j_call: TRBJ2-5
d_call: -
cdr3_nt: TGTGCCAGCAGCTTAAACGGCGAGACCCAGTACTTC
cdr3_aa: CASSLNGETQYF

v_call: TRBV7-7
clone_size: few
j_call: TRBJ2-2
d_call: TRBD2
cdr3_nt: TGTGCTAGCAGAGCGGGAGTAGGCACCGGGGAGCTGTTTTTT
cdr3_aa: CASRAGVGTGELFF

v_call: TRBV7-2
clone_size: few
j_call: TRBJ2-2
d_call: TRBD2
cdr3_nt: TGTGCCAGCAGCGCCGCTAGCGGCGGGTACACCGGGGAGCTGTTTTTT
cdr3_aa: CASSAASGGYTGELFF

v_call: TRBV5-1
clone_size: many
j_call: TRBJ2-5
d_call: -
cdr3_nt: TGCGCCAGCAGCCCCCAATCGGGGCGGCAAGAGACCCAGTACTTC
cdr3_aa: CASSPQSGRQETQYF

v_call: TRBV19
clone_size: few
j_call: TRBJ2-3
d_call: -
cdr3_nt: TGTGCCAGTAGACCAGGGGCCAGCGGAACAGATACGCAGTATTTT
cdr3_aa: CASRPGASGTDTQYF

v_call: TRBV20-1
clone_size: -
j_call: TRBJ2-5
d_call: TRBD1
cdr3_nt: TGCAGTGCGGCAAGACAGGGTCGGGAGACCCAGTACTTC
cdr3_aa: CSAARQGRETQYF

v_call: TRBV20-1
clone_size: few
j_call: TRBJ1-2
d_call: TRBD1
cdr3_nt: TGCAGTGCTAAGGGACAGGGGTTGATAGTTGGTGGCTACACCTTC
cdr3_aa: CSAKGQGLIVGGYTF

v_call: TRBV5-4
clone_size: -
j_call: TRBJ2-2
d_call: TRBD2
cdr3_nt: TGTGCCAGCAGTATGGGGAGGGCGGGCACCGGGGAGCTGTTTTTT
cdr3_aa: CASSMGRAGTGELFF

v_call: TRBV28
clone_size: -
j_call: TRBJ1-1
d_call: -
cdr3_nt: TGTGCCAGCATCTCTTCCAGGGGGAACACTGAAGCTTTCTTT
cdr3_aa: CASISSRGNTEAFF